These T cell receptor beta chains were read from a single sample in a study of cytomegalovirus exposure and HLA in healthy donors. Sequencing was performed with immunoSEQ multiplex PCR; in TCRdb, only in-frame clones are kept and a portion is missing. The data show about 160,000 clones, more than 70% seen once. The sequenced sample consisted of PBMCs. These receptors all stem from a man aged 25-45 years in good health and CMV-seropositive. CDR3s include the opening cysteine and the closing phenylalanine or tryptophan. Fields, in order: clone size, D gene, V gene, J gene, CDR3 DNA, CDR3 protein. The D gene is left open where the match is weak. The size field is filled for only some rows; it gives once, few, many or a size class.

clone_size: -; d_call: TRBD2; v_call: TRBV5-4; j_call: TRBJ2-2; cdr3_nt: TGTGCCAGCAGCTCACGGACTAGCGGTGACACCGGGGAGCTGTTTTTT; cdr3_aa: CASSSRTSGDTGELFF
clone_size: -; d_call: -; v_call: TRBV7-3; j_call: TRBJ2-2; cdr3_nt: TGTGCCAGCAGCTCCACATTCACCGGGGAGCTGTTTTTT; cdr3_aa: CASSSTFTGELFF
clone_size: -; d_call: TRBD1; v_call: TRBV6-5; j_call: TRBJ2-7; cdr3_nt: TGTGCCAGCAGTTACGGGGGACAGGGGAGGGAGCAGTACTTC; cdr3_aa: CASSYGGQGREQYF
clone_size: -; d_call: -; v_call: TRBV5-6; j_call: TRBJ2-4; cdr3_nt: TGTGCCAGCAGCTTGCTAGCCTGGTTAGACATTCAGTACTTC; cdr3_aa: CASSLLAWLDIQYF
clone_size: -; d_call: TRBD1; v_call: TRBV25-1; j_call: TRBJ2-5; cdr3_nt: TGTGCCAGCAGTGGGACAGGGGGCCCAGAGACCCAGTACTTC; cdr3_aa: CASSGTGGPETQYF
clone_size: -; d_call: TRBD1; v_call: TRBV6-5; j_call: TRBJ2-3; cdr3_nt: TGTGCCAGCAGTTACAGGGGGCGGTCAGATACGCAGTATTTT; cdr3_aa: CASSYRGRSDTQYF
clone_size: -; d_call: -; v_call: TRBV10-3; j_call: TRBJ1-5; cdr3_nt: TGTGCCATCAGTGAAGAGAATCAGCCCCAGCATTTT; cdr3_aa: CAISEENQPQHF
clone_size: -; d_call: TRBD1; v_call: TRBV28; j_call: TRBJ1-2; cdr3_nt: TGTGCCAGCAGTTATAACAGGGGATCGAATGGCTACACCTTC; cdr3_aa: CASSYNRGSNGYTF
clone_size: -; d_call: -; v_call: TRBV2; j_call: TRBJ1-1; cdr3_nt: TGTGCCAGCAGAGCAGGGCCGGGGAACACTGAAGCTTTCTTT; cdr3_aa: CASRAGPGNTEAFF
clone_size: -; d_call: -; v_call: TRBV29-1; j_call: TRBJ2-7; cdr3_nt: TGCAGCGTTCTAACCGGAGGGACGGGACCTGGCGAGCAGTACTTC; cdr3_aa: CSVLTGGTGPGEQYF
clone_size: few; d_call: -; v_call: TRBV7-6; j_call: TRBJ2-5; cdr3_nt: TGTGCCAGCAGCCCCGACGGGTTCGGACTGGGGGAGACCCAGTACTTC; cdr3_aa: CASSPDGFGLGETQYF
clone_size: -; d_call: TRBD2; v_call: TRBV7-2; j_call: TRBJ2-3; cdr3_nt: TGTGCCAGCAGCCGATCTAGCGGGCCTCACCACACAGATACGCAGTATTTT; cdr3_aa: CASSRSSGPHHTDTQYF
clone_size: -; d_call: -; v_call: TRBV5-1; j_call: TRBJ2-2; cdr3_nt: TGCGCCAGCAGCCCGAGCGGGACACTAAACACCGGGGAGCTGTTTTTT; cdr3_aa: CASSPSGTLNTGELFF
clone_size: -; d_call: -; v_call: TRBV2; j_call: TRBJ2-5; cdr3_nt: TGTGCCAGCAGTGTCATGGGGCTGATCAAAGAGACCCAGTACTTC; cdr3_aa: CASSVMGLIKETQYF
clone_size: -; d_call: -; v_call: TRBV6-1; j_call: TRBJ1-3; cdr3_nt: TGTGCCAGCAGTGAAGCGTCCTACGGCGGAATTAGAAACACCATATATTTT; cdr3_aa: CASSEASYGGIRNTIYF
clone_size: once; d_call: TRBD2; v_call: TRBV5-1; j_call: TRBJ2-3; cdr3_nt: TGCGCCAGCAGCCCCGAGGACTGGGAGGGGACAGATACGCAGTATTTT; cdr3_aa: CASSPEDWEGTDTQYF
clone_size: -; d_call: -; v_call: TRBV7-9; j_call: TRBJ1-2; cdr3_nt: TGTGCCAGCAGCTTAATGACAGATGGCTACACCTTC; cdr3_aa: CASSLMTDGYTF
clone_size: -; d_call: TRBD1; v_call: TRBV13; j_call: TRBJ2-1; cdr3_nt: TGTGCCAGCAGCTTTAAGACCGGGACAGATCATTACAATGAGCAGTTCTTC; cdr3_aa: CASSFKTGTDHYNEQFF
clone_size: -; d_call: -; v_call: TRBV6-1; j_call: TRBJ1-1; cdr3_nt: TGTGCCAGCAGTGAATGGGGAGGCACTGAAGCTTTCTTT; cdr3_aa: CASSEWGGTEAFF
clone_size: once; d_call: -; v_call: TRBV5-1; j_call: TRBJ2-7; cdr3_nt: TGCGCCAGCAGCTTTCAGGGGTCCCACGAGCAGTACTTC; cdr3_aa: CASSFQGSHEQYF
clone_size: -; d_call: -; v_call: TRBV27; j_call: TRBJ1-2; cdr3_nt: TGTGCCAGCAGTCCAACTCGACAGCCAACTAACTATGGCTACACCTTC; cdr3_aa: CASSPTRQPTNYGYTF
clone_size: -; d_call: TRBD1; v_call: TRBV7-8; j_call: TRBJ1-3; cdr3_nt: TGTGCCAGCAGCTTAGGGAATCCGGGACAGGGTATTGGAAACACCATATATTTT; cdr3_aa: CASSLGNPGQGIGNTIYF
clone_size: -; d_call: TRBD1; v_call: TRBV30; j_call: TRBJ1-1; cdr3_nt: TGTGCCTGGAGTTTCGGGACAGGCATGAACACTGAAGCTTTCTTT; cdr3_aa: CAWSFGTGMNTEAFF
clone_size: -; d_call: -; v_call: TRBV15; j_call: TRBJ2-7; cdr3_nt: TGTGCCACCAGCCGGAGGATACCCTACGAGCAGTACTTC; cdr3_aa: CATSRRIPYEQYF
clone_size: -; d_call: -; v_call: TRBV4-3; j_call: TRBJ2-7; cdr3_nt: TGCGCCAGCAGCCAAGATTGGCGGGGGCAATACGAGCAGTACTTC; cdr3_aa: CASSQDWRGQYEQYF
clone_size: -; d_call: -; v_call: TRBV5-4; j_call: TRBJ1-3; cdr3_nt: TGTGCCAGCGGCCAATGGGGGCGAGGATCTGGAAACACCATATATTTT; cdr3_aa: CASGQWGRGSGNTIYF
clone_size: -; d_call: -; v_call: TRBV11-3; j_call: TRBJ1-1; cdr3_nt: TGTGCCAGCAGCTTAAATTCGGTGAACACTGAAGCTTTCTTT; cdr3_aa: CASSLNSVNTEAFF
clone_size: -; d_call: TRBD1; v_call: TRBV9; j_call: TRBJ1-3; cdr3_nt: TGTGCCAGCAGCCTAGGACAGGGCTCTGGAAACACCATATATTTT; cdr3_aa: CASSLGQGSGNTIYF
clone_size: -; d_call: -; v_call: TRBV5-3; j_call: TRBJ1-5; cdr3_nt: TGTGCCAGCATCCCAAATCAGCCCCAGCATTTT; cdr3_aa: CASIPNQPQHF
clone_size: -; d_call: TRBD1; v_call: TRBV30; j_call: TRBJ1-3; cdr3_nt: TGTGCCTGGGAGACAGGGTCTGGAAACACCATATATTTT; cdr3_aa: CAWETGSGNTIYF
clone_size: once; d_call: -; v_call: TRBV28; j_call: TRBJ1-4; cdr3_nt: TGTGCCAGCAGGGAAAGGGGACACGCTAATGAAAAACTGTTTTTT; cdr3_aa: CASRERGHANEKLFF
clone_size: -; d_call: TRBD1; v_call: TRBV2; j_call: TRBJ1-1; cdr3_nt: TGTGCCAGCACTTTCGGACAGGGGGGGAACACTGAAGCTTTCTTT; cdr3_aa: CASTFGQGGNTEAFF
clone_size: -; d_call: TRBD2; v_call: TRBV7-6; j_call: TRBJ2-1; cdr3_nt: TGTGCCAGCAGCCTAGCGGGGGGGCCGGATGAGCAGTTCTTC; cdr3_aa: CASSLAGGPDEQFF